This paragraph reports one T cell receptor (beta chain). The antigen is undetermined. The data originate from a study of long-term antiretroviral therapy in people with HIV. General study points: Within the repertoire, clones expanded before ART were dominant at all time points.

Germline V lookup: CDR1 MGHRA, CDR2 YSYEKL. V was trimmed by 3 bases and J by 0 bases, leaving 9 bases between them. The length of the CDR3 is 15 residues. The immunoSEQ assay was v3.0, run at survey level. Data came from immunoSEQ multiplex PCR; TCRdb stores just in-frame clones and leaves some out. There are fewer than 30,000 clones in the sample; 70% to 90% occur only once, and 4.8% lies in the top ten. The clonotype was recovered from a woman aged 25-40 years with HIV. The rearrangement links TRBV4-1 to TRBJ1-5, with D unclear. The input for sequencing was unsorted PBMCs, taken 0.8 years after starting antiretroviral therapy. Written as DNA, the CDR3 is TGCGCCAGCAGCCATAGTGAGGTTAGCAATCAGCCCCAGCATTTT. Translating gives CASSHSEVSNQPQHF.